Included here is one T cell receptor (beta chain) sequence, with context. Its antigen is undetermined. Diagnosing involved the use of clinical symptoms, serum thyroxine and TRAb, thyroid ultrasound and orbital computed tomography. PBMCs were sourced from approximately 9.3 ml fresh peripheral blood. This CDR3 is 12 amino acids long. Trimming stripped 8 bases from V and 8 bases from J, with 13 bases between. Germline assignment: CDR1 MGHRA and CDR2 YSYEKL. These data originate in a study of T cells in Graves' hyperthyroidism and ophthalmopathy. TCR beta CDR3 regions were amplified from RNA. A set of HTBI primers served as the primers for a first-round RT-PCR of the TCR CDR3. TCRdb independently ran MiXCR on the multiplex PCR reads; one entry per CDR3 protein. The sample lists 750,000 to 900,000 distinct CDR3 sequences; about 38% were seen once. Study results and caveats: Blood also contained most expanded thyroid clonotypes above 0.001.

The clonotype comes from a man between 18 and 35 years old with Graves' hyperthyroidism. The chain links TRBV4-1 to TRBJ1-3, with no clear D. Material: blood. CDR3 DNA: TGCGCCAGCGGGCCCCCTCGAGACACCATATATTTT. As protein: CASGPPRDTIYF.